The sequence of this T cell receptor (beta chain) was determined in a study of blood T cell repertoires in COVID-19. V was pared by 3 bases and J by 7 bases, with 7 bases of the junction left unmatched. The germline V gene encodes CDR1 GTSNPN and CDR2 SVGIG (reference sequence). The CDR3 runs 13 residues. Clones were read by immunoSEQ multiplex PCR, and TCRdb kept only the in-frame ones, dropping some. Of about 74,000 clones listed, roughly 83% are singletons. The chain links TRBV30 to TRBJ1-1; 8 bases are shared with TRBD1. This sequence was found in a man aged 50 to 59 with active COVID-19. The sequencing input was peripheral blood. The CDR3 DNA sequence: TGTGCCTGGAGCTCGGACAGGGCAGGTGAAGCTTTCTTT. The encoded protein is CAWSSDRAGEAFF. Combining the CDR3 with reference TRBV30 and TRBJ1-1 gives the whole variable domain SQTIHQWPATLVQPVGSPLSLECTVEGTSNPNLYWYRQAAGRGLQLLFYSVGIGQISSEVPQNLSASRPQDRQFILSSKKLLLSDSGFYLCAWSSDRAGEAFFGQGTRLTVV.